These 27 T cell receptor beta chains originate from one sample sequenced in a study of shared clonotypes between healthy human individuals. TCRdb's copy holds only in-frame clones and misses some; the assay was immunoSEQ multiplex PCR. The table includes over a million clones, more than 95% detected once. The sample taken for sequencing was naive CD4+ T cells sorted from blood. Subset specified: CD45RA+ positively selected. The receptors here all came from a man younger than 45 in good health.

This chain connects TRBV6-5 to TRBJ1-1; D is ambiguous. This CDR3 has 14 residues. CDR1 is MNHEY and CDR2 is SVGAGI in the germline V gene. The V end lost 0 bases, the J end lost 1 base, and 6 bases lay between the germline ends. CDR3 sequence: CASSYSATNTEAFF. CDR3 DNA sequence: TGTGCCAGCAGTTACTCTGCCACGAACACTGAAGCTTTCTTT.

The chain uses TRBV5-1 and TRBJ1-1, with a possible D match to TRBD1 (5 bases). Germline V lookup: CDR1 SGHRS, CDR2 YFSETQ. The CDR3 totals 14 residues. V was cut by 0 bases and J by 4 bases, with 10 bases left in between. The CDR3 sequence is CASSLEMGTTEAFF. The CDR3 DNA is TGCGCCAGCAGCTTGGAAATGGGGACCACTGAAGCTTTCTTT.

CDR3 sequence: CASSPGLMDTGELFF. The CDR3, as DNA: TGCGCCAGCAGCCCTGGCCTGATGGACACCGGGGAGCTGTTTTTT. The chain employs TRBV5-1 and TRBJ2-2; D unresolved. Germline V gives CDR1 SGHRS, CDR2 YFSETQ. V was cut by 4 bases and J by 3 bases, with 13 bases left in between. The CDR3 sequence is 15 residues long.

The genes are TRBV7-9 and TRBJ1-1, with D possibly TRBD1 on 6 matching bases. V lost 4 bases and J lost 4, with 13 bases in between. The CDR3 runs to 14 residues. CDR1 SEHNR and CDR2 FQNEAQ come from the germline V gene (reference sequence). The CDR3 coding sequence is TGTGCCAGCAGCTACGGGGGCTCCCCCACTGAAGCTTTCTTT. Its protein product is CASSYGGSPTEAFF.

V usage is TRBV19 and J usage is TRBJ2-1; weak D call: TRBD2 (7 bases). Trimming pared 6 bases from V and 7 bases from J, leaving 19 bases between. CDR3 length equals 15 residues. Germline assignment: CDR1 LNHDA and CDR2 SQIVND (reference sequence). CDR3 coding DNA: TGTGCCAGTAGGGGTTCGGGGGGCGCGGGGAATGAGCAGTTCTTC. This gives the protein CASRGSGGAGNEQFF.

This chain uses TRBV30 with TRBJ1-2; no clear D gene. Per the germline V gene, CDR1 is GTSNPN and CDR2 is SVGIG (reference sequence). V dropped 5 bases and J dropped 1 base, with 11 bases sitting between them. The CDR3 length is 13 residues. The CDR3 reads CAWRGKDNYGYTF. The CDR3 nucleotides are TGTGCCTGGCGAGGGAAAGATAACTATGGCTACACCTTC.

J is TRBJ2-3 and V is TRBV7-2; no clear D. CDR1 and CDR2 from the germline V gene are SGHTA and FQGNSA. Trimming pared 1 base from V and 8 bases from J, leaving 7 bases between. CDR3 length equals 12 residues. The DNA of the CDR3 is TGTGCCAGCAGCTTAGTTATGGGTACGCAGTATTTT. Translating it yields CASSLVMGTQYF. Based on the CDR3 plus reference TRBV7-2 and TRBJ2-3, the full variable domain is GAGVSQSPSNKVTEKGKDVELRCDPISGHTALYWYRQSLGQGLEFLIYFQGNSAPDKSGLPSDRFSAERTGGSVSTLTIQRTQQEDSAVYLCASSLVMGTQYFGPGTRLTVL.

The chain is built from TRBV2 and TRBJ1-2; D remains unclear. Deletions cut 1 base from V and 6 bases from J, with 12 bases between. The germline V gene has CDR1 SNHLY and CDR2 FYNNEI. This CDR3 has 14 amino acids. The CDR3: CASSEGSAFDGYTF. The CDR3 DNA reads as TGTGCCAGCAGTGAAGGATCGGCTTTTGATGGCTACACCTTC.

V is TRBV7-9 and J is TRBJ1-2; D possibly corresponds to TRBD1 (5 bases). Germline-derived CDR1 and CDR2 are SEHNR and FQNEAQ (reference sequence). This CDR3 is 14 amino acids long. Trimming removed 1 base at V and 8 bases at J, with 14 bases between. The CDR3, as DNA: TGTGCCAGCAGCTTAGTGGGGGATCGGTACGGCTACACCTTC. Translation: CASSLVGDRYGYTF. The full variable domain, in which reference TRBV7-9 and TRBJ1-2 provide the parts outside the CDR3, is DTGVSQNPRHKITKRGQNVTFRCDPISEHNRLYWYRQTLGQGPEFLTYFQNEAQLEKSRLLSDRFSAERPKGSFSTLEIQRTEQGDSAMYLCASSLVGDRYGYTFGSGTRLTVV.

The genes are TRBV29-1 and TRBJ1-2; 8 bases map to TRBD1. The trim removed 6 bases at V and 4 bases at J, leaving 7 bases unmatched. This CDR3 has 13 residues. CDR1 is SQVTM, CDR2 ANQGSEA, per germline. CDR3 DNA sequence: TGCAGCGTGGGACAGGCCGGGGGCTATGGCTACACCTTC. This gives the protein CSVGQAGGYGYTF. Together with reference TRBV29-1 and TRBJ1-2, the CDR3 gives the full variable domain: SAVISQKPSRDICQRGTSLTIQCQVDSQVTMMFWYRQQPGQSLTLIATANQGSEATYESGFVIDKFPISRPNLTFSTLTVSNMSPEDSSIYLCSVGQAGGYGYTFGSGTRLTVV.

As concerns this clone: Additional DNA sequences in this sample encode the identical CDR3. The CDR3 protein is CASSSQGLNTEAFF. CDR3 DNA sequence: TGTGCCAGCAGCTCACAGGGCCTGAACACTGAAGCTTTCTTT. The J gene is TRBJ1-1, the V gene TRBV9; D may be TRBD1 (6 bases). CDR1 SGDLS and CDR2 YYNGEE come from the germline V gene. CDR3 size: 14 residues. The V end lost 4 bases, the J end lost 0 bases, and 10 bases lay between the germline ends. Full variable domain (missing parts from reference TRBV9 and TRBJ1-1): DSGVTQTPKHLITATGQRVTLRCSPRSGDLSVYWYQQSLDQGLQFLIQYYNGEERAKGNILERFSAQQFPDLHSELNLSSLELGDSALYFCASSSQGLNTEAFFGQGTRLTVV.

The V call is TRBV10-3, the J call TRBJ2-1, with TRBD2 matching over 8 bases. J was trimmed by 9 bases and V by 2 bases; bases with no gene match: 12. The germline V gene encodes CDR1 ENHRY and CDR2 SYGVKD. The CDR3 consists of 16 residues. CDR3 loop: CAISEGTSRIWSEQFF. The CDR3 nucleotides are TGTGCCATCAGTGAGGGGACTAGTAGGATTTGGAGTGAGCAGTTCTTC.

Here the CDR3 DNA reads TGTGCCAGCAGCCCGAGACCAGCGGCGAACACCGGGGAGCTGTTTTTT. Protein: CASSPRPAANTGELFF. This sequence joins TRBV7-9 and TRBJ2-2; TRBD2 is a possible D gene (5 bases). Trimming stripped 5 bases from V and 0 bases from J, with 13 bases between. Germline CDR1 reads SEHNR; CDR2 reads FQNEAQ (reference sequence). CDR3 length: 16 amino acids.

To note about this clone: This same CDR3 is encoded by further DNA sequences in the sample. The chain has TRBV5-4 and TRBJ2-5; D is unclear. Germline values: CDR1 SGHNT, CDR2 YYREEE (reference sequence). CDR3 size: 14 residues. V lost 0 bases and J 1 base, leaving 7 bases between the germline ends. The CDR3 is CASSLGGTQETQYF. DNA of the CDR3: TGTGCCAGCAGCTTGGGTGGCACCCAAGAGACCCAGTACTTC.

This chain connects TRBV28 to TRBJ2-7; weak D call: TRBD2 (6 bases). V lost 6 bases and J 8 bases, leaving 20 bases between the germline ends. CDR1 and CDR2 (germline): MDHEN, SYDVKM. The CDR3 extends over 14 amino acids. CDR3 sequence reads: CASRPGTGRLKQYF. In nucleotides, the CDR3 is TGTGCCAGCAGACCCGGGACTGGCCGCTTGAAGCAGTACTTC.

This sequence joins TRBV11-2 and TRBJ2-5; perhaps D is TRBD1 or TRBD2 (6 bases each). V gave up 1 base and J gave up 4 bases, with 16 bases separating them. Germline V gene data show CDR1 as SGHAT and CDR2 as FQNNGV. The CDR3 is 16 amino acids. The chain's CDR3 is CASSLALLGGSETQYF. The CDR3 DNA follows: TGTGCCAGCAGCTTAGCTTTGTTGGGGGGCTCAGAGACCCAGTACTTC.

This rearrangement joins TRBV10-2 to TRBJ2-1; no clear D gene. The CDR3 runs to 11 residues. Germline lookup yields CDR1 WSHSY and CDR2 SAAADI. The V end lost 3 bases, the J end lost 8 bases, and 5 bases lay between the germline ends. The CDR3 DNA reads TGCGCCAGCAGTGAATGGCATGAGCAGTTCTTC. Its protein is CASSEWHEQFF.

The CDR3 DNA sequence: TGTGCCAGCAGCGTAGGTTGGGGCAATCAGCCCCAGCATTTT. This sequence encodes CASSVGWGNQPQHF. The rearrangement links TRBV9 to TRBJ1-5; D gene ambiguous. Germline V lookup: CDR1 SGDLS, CDR2 YYNGEE. V lost 0 bases, J lost 2 bases, and 6 bases lay in between. The CDR3 totals 14 residues.

The gene calls are TRBV4-3 and TRBJ2-1; weak D call: TRBD1 (5 bases). V lost 3 bases and J lost 7, with 16 bases in between. CDR3 length: 15 residues. Germline V gene sequence: CDR1 LGHNA, CDR2 YSLEER. This CDR3 reads CASSQSQAGLNEQFF. The CDR3, as DNA: TGCGCCAGCAGCCAGTCACAGGCAGGGCTGAATGAGCAGTTCTTC.

This chain joins TRBV4-2 and TRBJ2-7; perhaps TRBD2 as D (7 bases). The CDR3 spans 16 residues. Trimming removed 0 bases from V and 2 bases from J, with 14 bases in between. Germline CDR1 LGHNA, CDR2 YNFKEQ. CDR3 sequence: CASSQDGGGGAYEQYF. CDR3 in DNA: TGTGCCAGCAGCCAAGATGGCGGGGGCGGAGCCTACGAGCAGTACTTC.

This sequence joins TRBV7-3 and TRBJ2-2; no definite D call. The CDR3 extends over 17 amino acids. V lost 6 bases to trimming and J lost 0 bases, with 17 bases between them. The germline CDR1 and CDR2 sequences are SGHTA and FQGTGA. The CDR3 sequence is CASSPLLPHANTGELFF. CDR3 in DNA: TGTGCCAGCAGTCCGCTCCTACCACACGCGAACACCGGGGAGCTGTTTTTT.

The chain uses TRBV2 and TRBJ1-2, with a weak D call TRBD1 (5 bases). Trimming removed 0 bases from V and 0 bases from J, with 11 bases in between. The CDR3 runs 16 residues. CDR1 and CDR2 from the germline V gene are SNHLY and FYNNEI. The CDR3 protein is CASSEARVPANYGYTF. The CDR3 DNA reads as TGTGCCAGCAGTGAAGCCAGGGTCCCAGCTAACTATGGCTACACCTTC.

The gene calls are TRBV28 and TRBJ2-1; D is uncertain. The CDR3 covers 14 residues. The V end lost 8 bases, the J end lost 7 bases, and 18 bases lay between the germline ends. Germline loops: CDR1 MDHEN, CDR2 SYDVKM. CDR3 amino acids: CASYHTPKGNEQFF. CDR3 DNA sequence: TGTGCCAGCTACCACACACCCAAGGGTAATGAGCAGTTCTTC.

This chain joins TRBV7-2 and TRBJ1-4; D is unresolved. CDR1 is SGHTA and CDR2 is FQGNSA in the germline V gene. The length of the CDR3 is 14 residues. V lost 5 bases to trimming and J lost 3 bases, with 10 bases between them. CDR3 in DNA: TGTGCCAGCAGCAATACCGGGGCTAATGAAAAACTGTTTTTT. Protein: CASSNTGANEKLFF.

Here the CDR3 DNA reads TGTGCCAGCAGTTCGACCTCCACAGGGGGCCAGGGCTACACCTTC. Translation gives CASSSTSTGGQGYTF. The V gene is TRBV28, the J gene TRBJ1-2; TRBD1 matches 9 bases. Germline V gene sequence: CDR1 MDHEN, CDR2 SYDVKM. Losses at the gene ends were 4 bases for V and 8 bases for J; bases not matched to a gene: 11. The CDR3 spans 15 residues.

This chain joins TRBV29-1 and TRBJ1-1; no clear D. Germline V gene sequence: CDR1 SQVTM, CDR2 ANQGSEA. The ends were cut back, 4 bases at V and 7 bases at J, with 19 bases in the middle. The CDR3 has 14 amino acids. DNA for the CDR3: TGCAGCGTTGGTCGGTCAGGCGGAAGTAGTGAAGCTTTCTTT. Protein product: CSVGRSGGSSEAFF.

The V and J genes are TRBV5-1 and TRBJ2-1; 9 bases are shared with TRBD2. There are 15 residues in the CDR3. Germline V gives CDR1 SGHRS, CDR2 YFSETQ. With 1 base clipped from V and 3 bases from J, the junction kept 2 bases outside the gene matches. CDR3 loop: CASSLISGSYNEQFF. In DNA form, the CDR3 reads TGCGCCAGCAGCTTGATTAGCGGGAGCTACAATGAGCAGTTCTTC.